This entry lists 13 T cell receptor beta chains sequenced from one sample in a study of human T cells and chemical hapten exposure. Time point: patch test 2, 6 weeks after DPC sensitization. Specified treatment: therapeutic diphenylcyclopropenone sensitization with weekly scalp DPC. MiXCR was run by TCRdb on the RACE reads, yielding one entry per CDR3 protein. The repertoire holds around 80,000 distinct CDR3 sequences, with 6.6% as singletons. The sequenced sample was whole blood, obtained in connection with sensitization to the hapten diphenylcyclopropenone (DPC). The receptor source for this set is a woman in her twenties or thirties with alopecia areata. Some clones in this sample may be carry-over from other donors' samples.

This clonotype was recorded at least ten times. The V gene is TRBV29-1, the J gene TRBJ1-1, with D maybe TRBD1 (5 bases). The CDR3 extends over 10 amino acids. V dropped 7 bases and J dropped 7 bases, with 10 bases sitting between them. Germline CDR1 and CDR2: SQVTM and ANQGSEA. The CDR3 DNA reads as TGCAGCGCGGGGGGGGTTGAAGCTTTCTTT. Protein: CSAGGVEAFF.

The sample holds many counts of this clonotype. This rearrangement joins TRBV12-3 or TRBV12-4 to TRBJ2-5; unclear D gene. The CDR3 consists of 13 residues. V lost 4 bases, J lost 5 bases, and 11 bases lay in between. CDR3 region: CASSSGSGETQYF. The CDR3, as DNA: TGTGCCAGCAGTTCCGGGTCCGGGGAGACCCAGTACTTC.

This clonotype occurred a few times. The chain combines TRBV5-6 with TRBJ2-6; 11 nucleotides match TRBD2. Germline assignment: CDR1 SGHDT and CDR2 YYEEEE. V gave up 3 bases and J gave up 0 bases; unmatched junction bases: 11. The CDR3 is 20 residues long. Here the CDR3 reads CASSYIPGTSGDSGANVLTF. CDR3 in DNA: TGTGCCAGCAGCTACATCCCCGGGACTAGCGGCGACTCTGGGGCCAACGTCCTGACTTTC.

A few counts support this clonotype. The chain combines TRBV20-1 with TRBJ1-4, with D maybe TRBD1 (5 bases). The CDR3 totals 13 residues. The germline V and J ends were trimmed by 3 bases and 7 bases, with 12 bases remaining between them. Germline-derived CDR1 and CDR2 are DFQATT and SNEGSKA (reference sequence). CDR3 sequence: CSASRGGVEKLFF. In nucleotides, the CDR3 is TGCAGTGCTAGTCGGGGGGGTGTTGAAAAACTGTTTTTT.

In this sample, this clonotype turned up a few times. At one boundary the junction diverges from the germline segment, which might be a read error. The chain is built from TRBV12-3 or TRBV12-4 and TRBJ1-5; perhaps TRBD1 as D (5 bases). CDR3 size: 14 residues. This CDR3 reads CASSLRGGHQPQNF. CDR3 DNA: TGTGCCAGCAGTTTGCGGGGGGGTCACCAGCCCCAGAATTTT.

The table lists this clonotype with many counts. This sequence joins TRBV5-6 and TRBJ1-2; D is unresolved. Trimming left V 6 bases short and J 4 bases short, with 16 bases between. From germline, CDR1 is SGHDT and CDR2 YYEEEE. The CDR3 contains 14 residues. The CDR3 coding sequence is TGTGCCAGCACCGAATTACAGCCCCCCTATGGCTACACCTTC. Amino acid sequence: CASTELQPPYGYTF.

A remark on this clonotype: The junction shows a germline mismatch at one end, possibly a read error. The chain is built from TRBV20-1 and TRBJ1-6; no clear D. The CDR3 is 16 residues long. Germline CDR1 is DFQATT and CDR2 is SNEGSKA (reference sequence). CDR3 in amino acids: CSARVTGSSYKSPLHF. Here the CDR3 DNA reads TGCAGTGCTAGAGTGACGGGGAGCTCCTATAAATCACCCCTCCACTTT.

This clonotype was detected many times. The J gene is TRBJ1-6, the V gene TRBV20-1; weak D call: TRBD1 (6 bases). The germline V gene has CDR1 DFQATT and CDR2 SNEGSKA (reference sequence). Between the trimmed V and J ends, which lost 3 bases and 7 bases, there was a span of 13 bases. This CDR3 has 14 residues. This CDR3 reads CSASWDKGNSPLHF. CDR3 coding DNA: TGCAGTGCTAGCTGGGACAAGGGAAATTCACCCCTCCACTTT.

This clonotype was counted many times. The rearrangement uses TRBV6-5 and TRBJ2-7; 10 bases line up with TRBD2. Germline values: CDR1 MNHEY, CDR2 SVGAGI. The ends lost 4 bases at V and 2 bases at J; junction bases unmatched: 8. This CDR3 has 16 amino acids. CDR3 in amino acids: CASSSYSGGSAYEQYF. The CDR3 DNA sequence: TGTGCCAGCAGTTCCTATAGCGGGGGGTCTGCCTACGAGCAGTACTTC.

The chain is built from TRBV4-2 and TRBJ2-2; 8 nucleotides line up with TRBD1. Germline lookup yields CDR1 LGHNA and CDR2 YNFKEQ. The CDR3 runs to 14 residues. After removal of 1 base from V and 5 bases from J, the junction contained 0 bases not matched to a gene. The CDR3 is CASSQGQGTGELFF. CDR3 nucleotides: TGTGCCAGCAGCCAAGGACAGGGGACCGGGGAGCTGTTTTTT.

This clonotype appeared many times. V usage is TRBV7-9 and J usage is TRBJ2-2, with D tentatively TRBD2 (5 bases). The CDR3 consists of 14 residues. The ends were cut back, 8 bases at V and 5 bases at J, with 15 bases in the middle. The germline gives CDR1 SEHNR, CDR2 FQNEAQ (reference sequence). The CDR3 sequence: CASGRPRGTGELFF. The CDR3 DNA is TGTGCCAGCGGTAGACCCAGAGGGACCGGGGAGCTGTTTTTT.

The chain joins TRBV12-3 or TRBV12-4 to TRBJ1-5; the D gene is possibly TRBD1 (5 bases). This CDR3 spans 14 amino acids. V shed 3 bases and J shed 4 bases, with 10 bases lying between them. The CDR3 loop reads CASSFGGVNQPQHF. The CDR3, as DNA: TGTGCCAGCAGTTTCGGGGGAGTGAATCAGCCCCAGCATTTT.

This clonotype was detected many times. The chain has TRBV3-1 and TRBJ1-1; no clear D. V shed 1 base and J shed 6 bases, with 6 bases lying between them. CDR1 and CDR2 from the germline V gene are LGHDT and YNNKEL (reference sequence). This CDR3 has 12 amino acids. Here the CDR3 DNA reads TGTGCCAGCAGCCAAGGTAAAGCTGAAGCTTTCTTT. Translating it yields CASSQGKAEAFF.